Listed below are T cell receptor beta chains from one sample, sequenced in a study of CD8 T cells in ankylosing spondylitis. TCRdb itself ran the 5' RACE reads through MiXCR, one entry per CDR3 protein. The sample has 150,000 to 200,000 distinct CDR3 sequences, 25% to 35% seen once. Sequencing used synovial fluid, either unsorted or a sorted T cell fraction (not recorded which). These receptor sequences come from a male donor with ankylosing spondylitis. CDR3s include the opening cysteine and the closing phenylalanine or tryptophan. The order of the fields is V gene, CDR3 protein.

>TRBV7-9
CASSPGQTNTEAFF
>TRBV29-1
CSAGRGQGPSDEQFF
>TRBV9
CASSASTGGDEKLFF
>TRBV3-1
CASSQDGPAEQYF
>TRBV14
CASSQDPARRETQYF
>TRBV2
CAGGQQGGTEAFF
>TRBV5-1
CASSRRTGGPDEAFF
>TRBV27
CASSLRPSVNNEQFF
>TRBV5-1
CASSQTAGRGNTIYF
>TRBV10-3
CAISESRDDEQFF
>TRBV28
CASSFGGKNNEQFF
>TRBV4-3
CASSLDFGGTNTGELFF
>TRBV6-6
CASRGSAPGELFF
>TRBV2
CASSEEEFTEAFF
>TRBV12-3/TRBV12-4
CASSQDSEKLFF
>TRBV2
CASSERWTEAFF
>TRBV15
CATSRDRLAGVNEQFF
>TRBV20-1
CSARSGGDRETQYF
>TRBV7-2
CASSLMGVLGNSPLHF
>TRBV12-3/TRBV12-4
CASRPGSLPNEQFF
>TRBV20-1
CSARDVRIPKGSGANVLTF
>TRBV20-1
CSADPAGGKYNEQFF
>TRBV20-1
CSASGSGGGYYEQYF
>TRBV29-1
CSLGTDAYNEQFF
>TRBV7-2
CASSLRDRGEKLFF
>TRBV20-1
CSAAVENIQYF
>TRBV5-1
CASSWGGTGSSYEQYF
>TRBV11-2
CASSPDRGGETQYF
>TRBV4-1
CASSQGIRDQETQYF
>TRBV6-4
CASSDSPLAGGPSTDTQYF
>TRBV14
CASSRNTGGRTEAFF
>TRBV5-4
CASSHGAYNEQFF
>TRBV7-2
CASSIGYSSYEQYF
>TRBV7-2
CASSLASGQSTDTQYF
>TRBV3-1
CASSHTGTGSVYTF
>TRBV28
CASGAFPGETQYF
>TRBV2
CASKSEGGSNQPQHF
>TRBV7-8
CASSLGGIQGNYGYTF
>TRBV25-1
CASSAIKGGGELFF
>TRBV6-1
CASSPLGVRSGNTIYF
>TRBV3-1
CASSQAAFMGKNIQYF
>TRBV2
CASQTVSYEQYF
>TRBV6-1
CASSARREDTEAFF
>TRBV2
CASSEGGRALLETQYF
>TRBV7-7
CASSLWGVGYTF
>TRBV5-1
CASSLLGRDNEQFF
>TRBV7-9
CASSLGRGQTDTQYF
>TRBV28
CASSLGIAGAYNEQFF
>TRBV18
CASSPSVRGNEKLFF